This T cell receptor beta chain comes out of a study of blood T cell repertoires in COVID-19. V lost 1 base and J lost 8, with 5 bases in between. CDR3 length equals 11 residues. The V gene's germline CDR1 is MGHRA and CDR2 YSYEKL. In the authors' methods: Nucleated cell counts were estimated from reference gene primer amplification. Data came from immunoSEQ multiplex PCR; TCRdb stores just in-frame clones and leaves some out. That table is the source of V, J and clone size, and D and trimming were worked out from the DNA. The sample records about 260,000 clones, about 80% being singletons. Sequencing used peripheral blood. The V call is TRBV4-1, the J call TRBJ1-2; D ambiguous. The receptor was isolated from a woman aged 45-59 years who had recovered from COVID-19. This CDR3 is CASSQGEGYTF. In DNA form, the CDR3 reads TGCGCCAGCAGCCAAGGTGAGGGCTACACCTTC.